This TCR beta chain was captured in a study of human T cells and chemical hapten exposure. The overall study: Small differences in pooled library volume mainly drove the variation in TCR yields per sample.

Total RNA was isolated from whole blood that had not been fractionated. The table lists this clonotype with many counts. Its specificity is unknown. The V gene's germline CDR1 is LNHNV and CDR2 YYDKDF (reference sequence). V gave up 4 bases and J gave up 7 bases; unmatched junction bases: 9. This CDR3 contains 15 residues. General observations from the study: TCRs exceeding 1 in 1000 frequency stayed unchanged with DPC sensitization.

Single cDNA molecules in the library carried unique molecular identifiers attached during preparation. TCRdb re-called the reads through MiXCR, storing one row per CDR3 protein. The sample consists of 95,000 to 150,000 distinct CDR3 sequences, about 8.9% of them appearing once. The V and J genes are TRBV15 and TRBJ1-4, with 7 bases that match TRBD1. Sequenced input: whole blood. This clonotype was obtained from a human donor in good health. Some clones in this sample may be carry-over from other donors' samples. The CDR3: CATSNLQGRSEKLFF. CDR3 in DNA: TGTGCCACCAGCAACCTACAGGGGAGATCTGAAAAACTGTTTTTT.